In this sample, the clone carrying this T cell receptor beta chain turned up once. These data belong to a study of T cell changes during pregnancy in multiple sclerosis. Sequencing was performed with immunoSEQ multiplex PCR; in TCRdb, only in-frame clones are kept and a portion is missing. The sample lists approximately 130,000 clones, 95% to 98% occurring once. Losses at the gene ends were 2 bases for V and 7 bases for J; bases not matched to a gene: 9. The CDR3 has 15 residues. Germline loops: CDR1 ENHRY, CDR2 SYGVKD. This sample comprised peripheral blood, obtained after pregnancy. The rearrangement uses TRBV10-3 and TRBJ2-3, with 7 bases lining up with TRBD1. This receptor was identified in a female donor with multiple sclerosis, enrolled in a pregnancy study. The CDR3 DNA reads TGTGCCATCAGTGAGCCAAGACAGGGTGGAAATACGCAGTATTTT. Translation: CAISEPRQGGNTQYF.